The 19 T cell receptor beta chains in this list originate from one sample, sequenced in a study of monozygotic twins with inflammatory bowel disease. TCRdb re-called the 5' RACE reads; one entry per CDR3 protein, DNA not given. The table for this sample gives approximately 400,000 distinct CDR3 sequences. Sequenced input: blood. The receptor source for this set is a human donor with ulcerative colitis or Crohn's disease, or a healthy co-twin of an affected twin (not recorded which).

The chain uses TRBV12-3 or TRBV12-4 and TRBJ2-1; absent DNA, TCRdb's TRBD2 call cannot be checked. The CDR3 covers 19 residues. This CDR3 is CASSLWERGLLRGVNEQFF.

The chain has TRBV7-7 and TRBJ2-5; as DNA is missing, the TRBD1 call by TCRdb cannot be tested. Germline V lookup: CDR1 SSHAT, CDR2 FNYEAQ (reference sequence). This CDR3 comprises 14 residues. This CDR3 reads CASSPDGAVETQYF.

The chain uses TRBV10-3 and TRBJ1-1. Per the germline V gene, CDR1 is ENHRY and CDR2 is SYGVKD. The CDR3 loop spans 17 amino acids. The CDR3 region is CAISSSWTTDMNTEAFF.

This rearrangement joins TRBV3-1 to TRBJ2-6; TCRdb reports TRBD2, a call that lacks DNA to check it against. The germline CDR1 and CDR2 sequences are LGHDT and YNNKEL (reference sequence). This CDR3 comprises 17 residues. The CDR3 is CASSLPPGVSGANVLTF.

The chain recombines TRBV20-1 with TRBJ2-3; TCRdb names TRBD2, which stays unverified in the absence of DNA. This CDR3 comprises 15 residues. Germline V lookup: CDR1 DFQATT, CDR2 SNEGSKA (reference sequence). This chain's CDR3 is CSATGTSGYTDTQYF.

This chain connects TRBV12-3 or TRBV12-4 to TRBJ1-4. The CDR3 has 13 amino acids. This chain's CDR3 is CASRLRTNEKLFF.

The J gene is TRBJ2-3, the V gene TRBV18. Germline CDR1 KGHSH, CDR2 LQKENI. The CDR3 runs to 12 residues. The CDR3 sequence is CASSPTTDTQYF.

This chain links TRBV6-4 with TRBJ1-5; the D call from TCRdb, TRBD1, cannot be confirmed without DNA. Germline CDR1 and CDR2: MRHNA and SNTAGT. The CDR3 length is 21 residues. CDR3 protein: CASSPNRGRDGALDSNQPQHF.

J is TRBJ2-7 and V is TRBV12-3 or TRBV12-4; the D gene TCRdb calls, TRBD1, cannot be checked with no DNA. The CDR3 runs 15 residues. CDR3 amino acids: CASSSGGSQSYEQYF.

The genes are TRBV10-3 and TRBJ2-2. This CDR3 is 14 amino acids long. Looked up from germline, CDR1 is ENHRY and CDR2 is SYGVKD. The CDR3 protein is CAISESGFTGELFF.

The chain recombines TRBV27 with TRBJ2-7. This CDR3 is built from 13 residues. Germline CDR1 is MNHEY and CDR2 is SMNVEV (reference sequence). The CDR3 reads CASSLSIIYEQYF.

This sequence joins TRBV20-1 and TRBJ1-1; TCRdb outputs TRBD1, but without DNA this stays unchecked. The CDR3 is 13 amino acids. CDR1 is DFQATT, CDR2 SNEGSKA, per germline (reference sequence). Here the CDR3 reads CSALGVRGTEAFF.

The rearrangement links TRBV5-1 to TRBJ2-5; TCRdb outputs TRBD2, but without DNA this stays unchecked. The CDR3 sequence is 15 residues long. Germline V gives CDR1 SGHRS, CDR2 YFSETQ. The chain's CDR3 is CASRSSGSNQETQYF.

This chain links TRBV20-1 with TRBJ1-2; TCRdb's D call, TRBD1, is unchecked because there is no DNA. This CDR3 contains 14 residues. Germline V CDR1 and CDR2: DFQATT, SNEGSKA (reference sequence). The CDR3 region is CSASAQGYGYGYTF.

The rearrangement links TRBV7-2 to TRBJ1-2. There are 14 residues in the CDR3. The germline CDR1 and CDR2 sequences are SGHTA and FQGNSA. The CDR3 region is CASRLYGGNYGYTF.

This chain connects TRBV6-6 to TRBJ2-1. CDR1 and CDR2 from the germline V gene are MNHNY and SVGAGI (reference sequence). The CDR3 is 11 residues long. This CDR3 reads CASSYSEEQFF.

This chain joins TRBV7-9 and TRBJ2-7. The CDR3 has 14 residues. Per germline, CDR1 SEHNR and CDR2 FQNEAQ (reference sequence). CDR3 sequence reads: CASSTMGGSWEQYF.

The gene calls are TRBV29-1 and TRBJ2-3; the D gene TCRdb calls, TRBD1, cannot be checked with no DNA. CDR1 is SQVTM and CDR2 is ANQGSEA in the germline V gene. This CDR3 has 16 amino acids. CDR3 protein: CSVVPVGQPTPDTQYF.

This chain connects TRBV7-4 to TRBJ1-2. The CDR3 covers 15 residues. Germline assignment: CDR1 SGHVT and CDR2 SQSDAQ. CDR3 amino acids: CASSRGQRANYGYTF.